Shown below are 31 T cell receptor beta chains from a single sample sequenced in a study of T cell repertoires in cytomegalovirus infection. TCRdb re-derived calls from the reads in MiXCR, one entry per CDR3 protein. The sample has over 200,000 distinct CDR3 sequences, roughly 13% seen once. What was sequenced was PBMCs. Receptors were obtained from a human donor in good health (CMV status not recorded). Some clones in this sample may be carry-over from other donors' samples.

The chain employs TRBV29-1 and TRBJ1-1; D not certain. The CDR3 has 11 amino acids. Germline CDR1 SQVTM, CDR2 ANQGSEA. V was clipped by 6 bases and J by 6 bases, with 11 bases between them. The CDR3 sequence is CSVAPSAEAFF. DNA for the CDR3: TGCAGCGTCGCACCGTCGGCTGAAGCTTTCTTT.

The chain joins TRBV7-3 to TRBJ2-1; D tentatively reads TRBD1 or TRBD2 (7 bases each). The length of the CDR3 is 15 residues. The V end was cut by 5 bases, the J end by 6 bases, with 17 bases between. Germline V CDR1 and CDR2: SGHTA, FQGTGA. CDR3 DNA: TGTGCCAGCAGCCTGAACAGGGGCGGGAGCAATGAGCAGTTCTTC. This sequence encodes CASSLNRGGSNEQFF.

Many counts were recorded for this clonotype. V gene TRBV7-2 combines with J gene TRBJ1-5, with unresolved D. Trimming removed 5 bases at V and 2 bases at J, with 10 bases between. This CDR3 region has 14 residues. Germline V gene lookup returns CDR1 SGHTA and CDR2 FQGNSA. The DNA for the CDR3 is TGTGCCAGCAGCCTCCGTGGGCGCAATCAGCCCCAGCATTTT. Its translation is CASSLRGRNQPQHF.

This clonotype appeared a few times. The genes are TRBV7-2 and TRBJ1-1, with 8 bases fitting TRBD1. This CDR3 has 15 amino acids. Germline CDR1 and CDR2: SGHTA and FQGNSA. V lost 0 bases to trimming and J lost 1 base; unmatched junction nucleotides: 1. CDR3 in amino acids: CASSLAGTGNTEAFF. CDR3 nucleotides: TGTGCCAGCAGCTTAGCCGGGACAGGGAACACTGAAGCTTTCTTT.

The CDR3 DNA sequence: TGTGCCAGCAGCCAAACTTTCTCCGCCGGCATGAACACTGAAGCTTTCTTT. This gives the protein CASSQTFSAGMNTEAFF. This sequence joins TRBV14 and TRBJ1-1; D is ambiguous. This CDR3 is built from 17 residues. Trimming left V 2 bases short and J 0 bases short, with 16 bases between. CDR1 and CDR2 from the germline V gene are SGHDN and FVKESK.

This clonotype has a count of ten or more. This sequence joins TRBV7-2 and TRBJ2-2; the D gene is possibly TRBD1 (6 bases). The CDR3 runs to 15 residues. The V and J ends lost 5 bases and 4 bases respectively, with 14 bases between them. Germline loops: CDR1 SGHTA, CDR2 FQGNSA. In DNA form, the CDR3 reads TGTGCCAGCAGCCCCCAAGGGGGATCCACCGGGGAGCTGTTTTTT. Protein product: CASSPQGGSTGELFF.

In its sample, this clonotype was seen many times. The rearrangement uses TRBV7-2 and TRBJ1-4; D unclear. The V gene lost 4 bases and the J gene lost 4 bases, with 13 bases spanning the gap. CDR1 and CDR2 (germline): SGHTA, FQGNSA. CDR3 length: 15 amino acids. DNA for the CDR3: TGTGCCAGCAGCTCCCCGCCCACCGTTAATGAAAAACTGTTTTTT. The encoded protein is CASSSPPTVNEKLFF.

The chain couples TRBV14 to TRBJ1-1, with D perhaps TRBD1 (5 bases). Germline V gene sequence: CDR1 SGHDN, CDR2 FVKESK. Trimming left V 0 bases short and J 1 base short, with 6 bases between. CDR3 size: 14 residues. The CDR3 protein is CASSQDQGNTEAFF. The DNA of the CDR3 is TGTGCCAGCAGCCAAGATCAGGGGAACACTGAAGCTTTCTTT.

This chain connects TRBV7-3 to TRBJ1-6; D remains unclear. Germline CDR1 is SGHTA and CDR2 is FQGTGA. CDR3 length equals 13 residues. The V end lost 1 base, the J end lost 9 bases, and 7 bases lay between the germline ends. The CDR3: CASSLSPVSPLHF. The CDR3 DNA sequence: TGTGCCAGCAGCTTAAGCCCAGTTTCACCCCTCCACTTT. The variable domain in full, completed from reference TRBV7-3 and TRBJ1-6, reads GAGVSQTPSNKVTEKGKYVELRCDPISGHTALYWYRQSLGQGPEFLIYFQGTGAADDSGLPNDRFFAVRPEGSVSTLKIQRTERGDSAVYLCASSLSPVSPLHFGNGTRLTVT.

This clonotype was seen a handful of times. V is TRBV10-3 and J is TRBJ2-3; 8 nucleotides agree with TRBD2. This CDR3 has 15 amino acids. Germline loops: CDR1 ENHRY, CDR2 SYGVKD. The V segment lost 6 bases and the J segment 1 base; nucleotides outside the gene matches: 6. CDR3 in DNA: TGTGCCATCAGGAAGGCGGGAGGCCGCACAGATACGCAGTATTTT. It is translated as CAIRKAGGRTDTQYF.

This clonotype was detected many times. The CDR3 DNA is TGTGCCAGCAGTGTCGGATTTGAAGCTTTCTTT. As protein: CASSVGFEAFF. This chain uses TRBV2 with TRBJ1-1; D remains ambiguous. From germline, CDR1 is SNHLY and CDR2 FYNNEI. The V end lost 4 bases, the J end lost 7 bases, and 7 bases lay between the germline ends. The length of the CDR3 is 11 residues.

This clonotype was counted at least ten times. The chain is built from TRBV11-3 and TRBJ1-1; D gene ambiguous. The length of the CDR3 is 15 residues. Germline V gene lookup returns CDR1 SGHNT and CDR2 YENEEA. With 1 base removed from V and 1 base from J, the gap between germline ends came to 10 bases. This CDR3 reads CASSLGTLGNTEAFF. In nucleotides, the CDR3 is TGTGCCAGCAGCTTAGGGACCCTGGGGAACACTGAAGCTTTCTTT.

This clonotype was seen a handful of times. The chain is built from TRBV5-5 and TRBJ2-2; no firm D call. Between the trimmed V and J ends, which lost 6 bases and 2 bases, there was a span of 5 bases. CDR3 length: 12 amino acids. CDR1 and CDR2 (germline): SGHKS, YYEKEE (reference sequence). The CDR3 reads CASTFNTGELFF. In nucleotides, the CDR3 is TGTGCCAGCACCTTTAACACCGGGGAGCTGTTTTTT.

Many counts were recorded for this clonotype. The chain uses TRBV7-6 and TRBJ2-1; 12 bases are shared with TRBD2. The CDR3 consists of 17 residues. The ends lost 1 base at V and 7 bases at J; junction bases unmatched: 8. CDR1 and CDR2 (germline): SGHVS, FNYEAQ. The CDR3 protein is CASSLGLAGVGGNEQFF. In DNA, the CDR3 is TGTGCCAGCAGCTTAGGACTAGCGGGAGTAGGTGGGAATGAGCAGTTCTTC.

This clonotype was found many times. The rearrangement uses TRBV7-2 and TRBJ2-7, with D possibly being TRBD1 (6 bases). Germline V gene lookup returns CDR1 SGHTA and CDR2 FQGNSA. This CDR3 is 12 amino acids long. V was clipped by 10 bases and J by 3 bases, with 13 bases between them. In DNA, the CDR3 is TGTGCCACCTCCGAGGGGGTCTACGAGCAGTACTTC. Translating gives CATSEGVYEQYF. Filled out from reference TRBV7-2 and TRBJ2-7, the complete variable domain reads GAGVSQSPSNKVTEKGKDVELRCDPISGHTALYWYRQSLGQGLEFLIYFQGNSAPDKSGLPSDRFSAERTGGSVSTLTIQRTQQEDSAVYLCATSEGVYEQYFGPGTRLTVT.

The chain employs TRBV6-1 and TRBJ2-7; the match to TRBD2 covers 7 bases. The CDR3 is 13 amino acids. In germline, CDR1 is MNHNS, CDR2 SASEGT. The ends lost 8 bases at V and 1 base at J; junction bases unmatched: 5. The CDR3 sequence is CASGLAESYEQYF. The CDR3 DNA reads TGTGCCAGCGGGCTAGCGGAATCCTACGAGCAGTACTTC.

This clonotype was found many times. The chain is built from TRBV7-9 and TRBJ2-4; D uncertain. The germline gives CDR1 SEHNR, CDR2 FQNEAQ (reference sequence). V was shortened by 8 bases and J by 5 bases, with 10 bases between the two germline ends. This CDR3 has 12 residues. The CDR3 DNA sequence: TGTGCCAGCGCCTTTCAAGAAAACATTCAGTACTTC. Protein sequence: CASAFQENIQYF.

This clonotype occurred many times. The chain carries TRBV7-2 and TRBJ2-7; either TRBD1 or TRBD2 may fit D (5 bases each). Per germline, CDR1 SGHTA and CDR2 FQGNSA. The V end was cut by 3 bases, the J end by 2 bases, with 14 bases between. This CDR3 region has 15 residues. The CDR3 sequence: CASSFNRGPTYEQYF. The CDR3 DNA reads as TGTGCCAGCAGCTTTAACCGGGGCCCCACCTACGAGCAGTACTTC.

V and J are TRBV6-2 or TRBV6-3 and TRBJ2-1; 8 positions match TRBD2. From germline, CDR1 is MNHEY and CDR2 SVGEGT. The CDR3 consists of 14 residues. V dropped 4 bases and J dropped 6; count of bases not matched to a gene: 5. Here the CDR3 reads CASSFVAGFNEQFF. In DNA form, the CDR3 reads TGTGCCAGCAGTTTCGTAGCGGGGTTCAATGAGCAGTTCTTC.

This clonotype was counted between two and nine times. The chain carries TRBV20-1 and TRBJ2-5, with 11 bases matching TRBD2. This CDR3 region has 15 residues. Germline V lookup: CDR1 DFQATT, CDR2 SNEGSKA (reference sequence). V lost 4 bases to trimming and J lost 2 bases; unmatched junction nucleotides: 6. This CDR3 reads CSATRLAGQQETQYF. CDR3 bases: TGCAGTGCTACAAGACTAGCGGGGCAGCAAGAGACCCAGTACTTC.

This chain joins TRBV29-1 and TRBJ2-4, with 10 bases lining up with TRBD1. V trimming: 7 bases; J trimming: 3 bases; junction bases outside the gene matches: 9. Germline-derived CDR1 and CDR2 are SQVTM and ANQGSEA. This CDR3 is built from 15 residues. In DNA, the CDR3 is TGCAGCGCCAGTCCCGGGACAGGGGACAAAAACATTCAGTACTTC. This sequence encodes CSASPGTGDKNIQYF.

The V and J genes are TRBV5-5 and TRBJ1-1; 9 nucleotides line up with TRBD1. The length of the CDR3 is 16 residues. Trimming removed 0 bases from V and 1 base from J; junction bases left unmatched: 4. The germline V gene encodes CDR1 SGHKS and CDR2 YYEKEE (reference sequence). The CDR3 region is CASSLVQGAPNTEAFF. CDR3 nucleotides: TGTGCCAGCAGCTTGGTACAGGGGGCCCCGAACACTGAAGCTTTCTTT.

The chain has TRBV15 and TRBJ2-4; possible D gene TRBD1, 6 bases. The CDR3 contains 17 residues. V gave up 5 bases and J gave up 1 base, with 18 bases separating them. Germline CDR1 and CDR2: LNHNV and YYDKDF (reference sequence). The CDR3 loop is CATSAYRQVSAKNIQYF. The CDR3 DNA is TGTGCCACCAGCGCCTATCGACAGGTATCCGCCAAAAACATTCAGTACTTC.

This clonotype showed up just once. The genes are TRBV14 and TRBJ1-1; D unclear. V shed 6 bases and J shed 1 base, with 9 bases lying between them. The CDR3 length is 13 residues. Germline V gene data show CDR1 as SGHDN and CDR2 as FVKESK. CDR3 DNA sequence: TGTGCCAGCAGATTGCAGTGGAACACTGAAGCTTTCTTT. Protein: CASRLQWNTEAFF.

CDR3 nucleotides: TGTGCCAGCAGCCTCGCGGGGGCCGGGGGGTACGAGCAGTACTTC. This gives the protein CASSLAGAGGYEQYF. V usage is TRBV12-3 or TRBV12-4 and J usage is TRBJ2-7; D might be TRBD2 (7 bases). V lost 6 bases, J lost 4 bases, and 19 bases lay in between. The CDR3 runs 15 residues.

This clonotype was detected ten times or more. The gene calls are TRBV7-2 and TRBJ2-7; 10 bases match TRBD2. Unmatched junction bases numbered 8, after V lost 0 bases and J lost 9 bases. Germline lookup yields CDR1 SGHTA and CDR2 FQGNSA. The CDR3 sequence is 15 residues long. For the CDR3, the DNA is TGTGCCAGCAGCTTAGCGCTTCAGCGGGAGGGCCGGCAGTACTTC. This gives the protein CASSLALQREGRQYF.

At least ten counts were recorded for this clonotype. This chain joins TRBV7-2 and TRBJ2-7; D not certain. The CDR3 is made up of 11 amino acids. The V gene lost 5 bases and the J gene lost 5 bases, with 7 bases spanning the gap. CDR1 and CDR2 from the germline V gene are SGHTA and FQGNSA. The CDR3 DNA sequence: TGTGCCAGCAGCAGGACCAACGAGCAGTACTTC. Its translation: CASSRTNEQYF.

The CDR3 is CASSLYLVTEAFF. CDR3 DNA: TGTGCCAGCAGCTTGTATCTCGTGACTGAAGCTTTCTTT. V gene TRBV7-2 combines with J gene TRBJ1-1; D gene ambiguous. The CDR3 is 13 amino acids. Germline V lookup: CDR1 SGHTA, CDR2 FQGNSA. The V end lost 3 bases, the J end lost 5 bases, and 10 bases lay between the germline ends.

The table lists this clonotype with many counts. The chain has TRBV7-9 and TRBJ1-2; D unclear. The germline V gene encodes CDR1 SEHNR and CDR2 FQNEAQ (reference sequence). This CDR3 is 14 amino acids long. V was trimmed by 4 bases and J by 7 bases, leaving 16 bases between them. The CDR3 DNA follows: TGTGCCAGCAGCTCGGCAAGGGATCGGGGTGGCTACACCTTC. Amino acids: CASSSARDRGGYTF.

The CDR3 protein is CSAYRQNTEAFF. CDR3 sequence (DNA): TGCAGTGCTTACCGACAGAACACTGAAGCTTTCTTT. The rearrangement joins TRBV20-1 to TRBJ1-1, with no clear D. This CDR3 has 12 residues. The germline gives CDR1 DFQATT, CDR2 SNEGSKA (reference sequence). Trimming left V 5 bases short and J 1 base short, with 8 bases between.

The rearrangement joins TRBV2 to TRBJ2-1; D possibly corresponds to TRBD1 (6 bases). Germline assignment: CDR1 SNHLY and CDR2 FYNNEI. The CDR3 contains 13 residues. With 4 bases removed from V and 5 bases from J, the gap between germline ends came to 9 bases. CDR3 in amino acids: CASSGGQNNEQFF. In nucleotides, the CDR3 is TGTGCCAGCAGTGGAGGACAGAACAATGAGCAGTTCTTC.